This TCR beta chain was identified during a study of cytomegalovirus exposure and HLA in healthy donors. Notes on this clone: Its antigen remains unidentified.

TCRdb's copy holds only in-frame clones and misses some; the assay was immunoSEQ multiplex PCR. The profile shows under 150,000 clones, 91% of them singletons. The CDR3 has 16 residues. CDR1 is SGHRS, CDR2 YFSETQ, per germline. The trim removed 5 bases at V and 9 bases at J, leaving 10 bases unmatched. The donors were members of the roughly 120-subject validation cohort (separate from the roughly 680-subject first cohort). Findings and limits, study-wide: The classifier, whose performance was assessed in both the original and validation cohorts, reportedly diagnosed cytomegalovirus status with high specificity and sensitivity. The investigators catalogued 164 TCR beta chains as cytomegalovirus-associated.

The sequence came from a young man in good health and CMV-seronegative. Material for sequencing was PBMCs. The genes are TRBV5-1 and TRBJ2-1; 14 bases agree with TRBD2. The CDR3: CASRPETSGGAGEQFF. CDR3 DNA sequence: TGCGCCAGCAGACCGGAGACTAGCGGGGGGGCCGGTGAGCAGTTCTTC.